Below are 29 T cell receptor beta chains sequenced from a single sample in a study of shared clonotypes between healthy human individuals. The repertoire was sequenced with immunoSEQ multiplex PCR; TCRdb's copy has only in-frame clones and lacks some. The sample contains some 1,100,000 clones, around 82% of which appear only once. Sequenced input: memory CD4+ T cells from PBMCs. Regarding subset: CD45RA-negative fraction. These receptor sequences come from a man between 18 and 35 years old in good health. Some clones in this sample may be carry-over from other donors' samples.

V gene TRBV28 combines with J gene TRBJ1-1, with D unclear. V was pared by 6 bases and J by 1 base, with 15 bases between. Germline assignment: CDR1 MDHEN and CDR2 SYDVKM. The CDR3 has 15 amino acids. As DNA, the CDR3 is TGTGCCAGCAGCCTAACTAGCGGATGGAACACTGAAGCTTTCTTT. Protein product: CASSLTSGWNTEAFF.

This chain links TRBV10-3 with TRBJ2-7, with D maybe TRBD1 (6 bases). The CDR3 contains 12 residues. CDR1 and CDR2 (germline): ENHRY, SYGVKD. Trimming took 11 bases from V and 1 from J, leaving 12 bases between them. The CDR3 is CAAGTPSYEQYF. DNA of the CDR3: TGTGCCGCCGGGACACCGTCCTACGAGCAGTACTTC.

This chain connects TRBV4-2 to TRBJ2-3, with a possible D match to TRBD2 (5 bases). Germline V gene sequence: CDR1 LGHNA, CDR2 YNFKEQ. Trimming removed 4 bases from V and 6 bases from J, with 11 bases in between. CDR3 length equals 13 residues. The CDR3 DNA reads as TGTGCCAGCAGCCCGCCGGGGTGGGATACGCAGTATTTT. Protein sequence: CASSPPGWDTQYF.

To note about this clone: One end of the junction fails to match germline, which may point to a read error. The chain is built from TRBV7-2 and TRBJ1-5; the match to TRBD1 covers 9 bases. This CDR3 spans 15 amino acids. In germline, CDR1 is SGHTA, CDR2 FQGNSA. The CDR3 DNA reads TGTGCCAGCAGCCCGGTGGACAGGGGCAACCAGCCCCAGCATTTT. Its translation is CASSPVDRGNQPQHF.

Only one count was recorded for this clone. This chain connects TRBV9 to TRBJ2-7; D is tentatively TRBD1 or TRBD2 (5 bases each). The CDR3 extends over 14 amino acids. CDR1 and CDR2 from the germline V gene are SGDLS and YYNGEE. Trimming pared 0 bases from V and 3 bases from J, leaving 10 bases between. The CDR3 DNA is TGTGCCAGCAGCGTAGGGGGCGGGCTCTACGAGCAGTACTTC. Its protein product is CASSVGGGLYEQYF.

The gene calls are TRBV28 and TRBJ2-2; no definite D call. CDR3 size: 12 residues. Per the germline V gene, CDR1 is MDHEN and CDR2 is SYDVKM. The ends were cut back, 5 bases at V and 6 bases at J, with 7 bases in the middle. Written as DNA, the CDR3 is TGTGCCAGCAGTCTCCAACCCGGGGAGCTGTTTTTT. Protein product: CASSLQPGELFF.

The chain employs TRBV5-1 and TRBJ2-1, with D unclear. The CDR3 is 15 amino acids. Trimming cost V 0 bases and J 2 bases, with 9 bases left between them. Germline CDR1 and CDR2: SGHRS and YFSETQ. CDR3: CASSLGTSPYNEQFF. Here the CDR3 DNA reads TGCGCCAGCAGCTTGGGGACCAGCCCCTACAATGAGCAGTTCTTC.

The gene calls are TRBV18 and TRBJ2-2; D remains ambiguous. The CDR3 sequence is 16 residues long. The germline V and J ends were trimmed by 0 bases and 0 bases, with 8 bases remaining between them. In germline, CDR1 is KGHSH, CDR2 LQKENI. As DNA, the CDR3 is TGTGCCAGCTCACCACCTGTGACTGCGAACACCGGGGAGCTGTTTTTT. Encoded protein: CASSPPVTANTGELFF.

The V and J genes are TRBV10-3 and TRBJ2-5; 8 bases agree with TRBD2. J lost 7 bases, V lost 5 bases, and 15 bases had no gene match. CDR1 and CDR2 from the germline V gene are ENHRY and SYGVKD. CDR3 length equals 16 residues. The CDR3 DNA sequence: TGTGCCATCAGTACCTCGGGGGGGACTGATGATGGGACCCAGTACTTC. This encodes CAISTSGGTDDGTQYF.

The chain recombines TRBV4-1 with TRBJ2-4, with 8 bases matching TRBD2. Unmatched junction bases numbered 5, after V lost 1 base and J lost 6 bases. The CDR3 spans 15 residues. Germline CDR1 is MGHRA and CDR2 is YSYEKL. DNA for the CDR3: TGCGCCAGCAGCCAAGGGGTCCGGGAGGGAAACATTCAGTACTTC. Translation: CASSQGVREGNIQYF.

The rearrangement uses TRBV7-9 and TRBJ1-1; a weak D match, TRBD1 (5 bases). CDR3 length: 14 amino acids. Germline CDR1 and CDR2: SEHNR and FQNEAQ (reference sequence). Trimming shortened V by 1 base and J by 10 bases, and 16 bases separated the two germline ends. This CDR3 reads CASSLEWGGFRAFF. The CDR3 DNA reads as TGTGCCAGCAGCTTAGAGTGGGGGGGATTTAGAGCTTTCTTT.

V usage is TRBV2 and J usage is TRBJ2-2; no firm D call. V lost 9 bases and J 0 bases, leaving 8 bases between the germline ends. This CDR3 comprises 13 residues. Per the germline V gene, CDR1 is SNHLY and CDR2 is FYNNEI. The CDR3 DNA reads as TGTGCCAGTGCCTCCGCGAACACCGGGGAGCTGTTTTTT. Its protein product is CASASANTGELFF.

V gene TRBV9 combines with J gene TRBJ2-7, with D possibly TRBD2 on 6 matching bases. The germline V gene has CDR1 SGDLS and CDR2 YYNGEE. CDR3 length: 15 amino acids. V lost 0 bases and J 0 bases, leaving 10 bases between the germline ends. As DNA, the CDR3 is TGTGCCAGCAGCGTAGGTAGCGGCCACTCCTACGAGCAGTACTTC. It is translated as CASSVGSGHSYEQYF.

The rearrangement links TRBV7-3 to TRBJ1-1; 8 positions agree with TRBD1. Trimming at V came to 5 bases and at J to 10 bases, leaving 12 bases not matched to a gene. CDR3 size: 14 residues. Germline V CDR1 and CDR2: SGHTA, FQGTGA. CDR3 region: CASSVTGGEVAAFF. Here the CDR3 DNA reads TGTGCCAGCAGCGTTACAGGGGGTGAAGTGGCAGCTTTCTTT.

Notes on this clone: A read error may account for a junction end that differs from germline. CDR3 amino acids: CAWSDRGPRYGQYF. The CDR3, as DNA: TGTGCCTGGAGTGACAGGGGGCCGAGATACGGGCAGTACTTC. The rearrangement links TRBV30 to TRBJ2-7; 9 bases match TRBD1. Germline V CDR1 and CDR2: GTSNPN, SVGIG (reference sequence). The CDR3 runs to 14 residues. Supplemented by reference TRBV30 and TRBJ2-7, the full variable domain reads SQTIHQWPATLVQPVGSPLSLECTVEGTSNPNLYWYRQAAGRGLQLLFYSVGIGQISSEVPQNLSASRPQDRQFILSSKKLLLSDSGFYLCAWSDRGPRYGQYFGPGTRLTVT.

V and J are TRBV5-6 and TRBJ2-7, with a possible D match to TRBD2 (6 bases). The V end lost 3 bases, the J end lost 7 bases, and 32 bases lay between the germline ends. Germline CDR1 and CDR2: SGHDT and YYEEEE. This CDR3 has 19 residues. The CDR3 DNA sequence: TGTGCCAGCAGCTCTTTCGGAGGGGTTAAGAAAATGACTCCGGGAGAGCAGTACTTC. Its translation is CASSSFGGVKKMTPGEQYF.

The table lists this clone with a count of one. This chain's CDR3 is CASSWGTRMPDTQYF. The CDR3 nucleotides read TGCGCCAGCAGCTGGGGGACTAGGATGCCAGATACGCAGTATTTT. The chain combines TRBV5-1 with TRBJ2-3, with 8 nucleotides matching TRBD2. This CDR3 has 15 amino acids. Germline CDR1 and CDR2: SGHRS and YFSETQ. The V segment lost 3 bases and the J segment 4 bases; nucleotides outside the gene matches: 7.

In its sample, this clone was seen once. This chain links TRBV2 with TRBJ2-5; 9 bases are shared with TRBD2. The CDR3 extends over 16 amino acids. CDR1 is SNHLY, CDR2 FYNNEI, per germline. Trimming cost V 0 bases and J 6 bases; bases outside gene matches: 8. The CDR3 reads CASSEARGRAKKTQYF. The DNA of the CDR3 is TGTGCCAGCAGTGAAGCGCGCGGGAGGGCCAAAAAGACCCAGTACTTC.

The gene calls are TRBV2 and TRBJ2-5; D uncertain. Germline loops: CDR1 SNHLY, CDR2 FYNNEI. The CDR3 length is 13 residues. V gave up 6 bases and J gave up 7 bases, with 15 bases separating them. The CDR3 protein is CASSPGLQRTQYF. In nucleotides, the CDR3 is TGTGCCAGCAGCCCCGGGCTCCAGCGGACCCAGTACTTC.

This clone was seen a few times. The chain recombines TRBV7-2 with TRBJ2-1, with 8 bases fitting TRBD2. The J segment lost 4 bases and the V segment lost 3 bases, leaving 8 bases of the junction unmatched. CDR3 length equals 16 residues. Germline CDR1 and CDR2: SGHTA and FQGNSA. As DNA, the CDR3 is TGTGCCAGCAGCTTCGTCGCGACTAGCGAGTACAATGAGCAGTTCTTC. This sequence encodes CASSFVATSEYNEQFF.

The genes are TRBV27 and TRBJ1-1; maybe TRBD1 (6 bases). The CDR3 is 17 residues long. Germline V CDR1 and CDR2: MNHEY, SMNVEV (reference sequence). Trimming took 2 bases from V and 4 from J, leaving 20 bases between them. In nucleotides, the CDR3 is TGTGCCAGCAGTTTAAGACAGGTTACGGCGCAGGGCACTGAAGCTTTCTTT. This translates into CASSLRQVTAQGTEAFF.

The chain combines TRBV7-9 with TRBJ2-7; D may correspond to TRBD1 or TRBD2 (5 bases each). The V gene lost 3 bases and the J gene lost 1 base, with 16 bases spanning the gap. Looked up from germline, CDR1 is SEHNR and CDR2 is FQNEAQ (reference sequence). This CDR3 comprises 16 residues. The chain's CDR3 is CASSFWGKSNSYEQYF. The CDR3 coding sequence is TGTGCCAGCAGCTTCTGGGGGAAGTCGAATTCCTACGAGCAGTACTTC.

This chain joins TRBV28 and TRBJ2-5; D perhaps matches TRBD2 (6 bases). The CDR3 has 14 amino acids. V was trimmed by 2 bases and J by 5 bases, leaving 12 bases between them. CDR1 and CDR2 (germline): MDHEN, SYDVKM. The CDR3 nucleotides are TGTGCCAGCAGTTTACCCTTGGAGGGGGAGACCCAGTACTTC. The encoded protein is CASSLPLEGETQYF.

About this clone: This specimen includes other DNA sequences encoding the same CDR3. J is TRBJ2-2 and V is TRBV28; D is undetermined. Germline lookup yields CDR1 MDHEN and CDR2 SYDVKM. Trimming removed 8 bases at V and 2 bases at J, with 6 bases between. This CDR3 comprises 12 residues. As DNA, the CDR3 is TGTGCCAGCGGTTCAAACACCGGGGAGCTGTTTTTT. The encoded protein is CASGSNTGELFF.

This clone occurred once. The CDR3 spells CASTRDPTDTQYF. CDR3 bases: TGTGCCAGCACCCGGGACCCAACAGATACGCAGTATTTT. This rearrangement joins TRBV2 to TRBJ2-3, with D perhaps TRBD1 or TRBD2 (5 bases each). V lost 7 bases, J lost 3 bases, and 11 bases lay in between. Germline lookup yields CDR1 SNHLY and CDR2 FYNNEI. This CDR3 is built from 13 residues.

In DNA form, the CDR3 reads TGCGCCAGCAGCTTGGGGGTGGGCGGACTCACAGATACGCAGTATTTT. It specifies CASSLGVGGLTDTQYF. The J gene is TRBJ2-3, the V gene TRBV5-1, with a tentative D call TRBD2 (5 bases). Germline CDR1 and CDR2: SGHRS and YFSETQ. V was trimmed by 0 bases and J by 2 bases, leaving 13 bases between them. The CDR3 spans 16 residues.

The gene calls are TRBV7-9 and TRBJ2-7; 8 positions match TRBD2. V trimming: 7 bases; J trimming: 3 bases; junction bases outside the gene matches: 8. This CDR3 has 14 residues. The germline CDR1 and CDR2 sequences are SEHNR and FQNEAQ (reference sequence). CDR3 region: CASTKAGANYEQYF. The CDR3 nucleotides are TGTGCCAGCACCAAAGCGGGAGCGAACTACGAGCAGTACTTC.

This clone was detected many times. This sequence joins TRBV30 and TRBJ1-2; TRBD1 is a possible D gene (6 bases). With 4 bases removed from V and 0 bases from J, the gap between germline ends came to 12 bases. This CDR3 comprises 14 residues. Germline CDR1 GTSNPN, CDR2 SVGIG (reference sequence). CDR3 region: CAWKRTASNYGYTF. For the CDR3, the DNA is TGTGCCTGGAAACGGACAGCCTCTAACTATGGCTACACCTTC.

The chain has TRBV7-9 and TRBJ2-1; D possibly corresponds to TRBD2 (5 bases). The CDR3 totals 17 residues. Per the germline V gene, CDR1 is SEHNR and CDR2 is FQNEAQ (reference sequence). Trimming shortened V by 5 bases and J by 1 base, and 18 bases separated the two germline ends. The CDR3 here is CASSPLGMAPSYNEQFF. The DNA of the CDR3 is TGTGCCAGCAGCCCCCTCGGGATGGCCCCATCCTACAATGAGCAGTTCTTC.